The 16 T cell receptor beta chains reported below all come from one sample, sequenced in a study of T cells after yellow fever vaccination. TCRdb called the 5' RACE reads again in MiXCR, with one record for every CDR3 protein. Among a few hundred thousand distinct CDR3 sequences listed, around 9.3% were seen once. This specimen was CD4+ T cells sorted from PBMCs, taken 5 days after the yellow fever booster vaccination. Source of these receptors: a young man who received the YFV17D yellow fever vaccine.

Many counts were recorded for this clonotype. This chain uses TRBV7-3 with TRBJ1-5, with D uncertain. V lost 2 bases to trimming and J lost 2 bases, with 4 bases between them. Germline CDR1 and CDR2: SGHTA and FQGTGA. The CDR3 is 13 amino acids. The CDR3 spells CASSLWGNQPQHF. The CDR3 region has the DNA TGTGCCAGCAGCTTATGGGGCAATCAGCCCCAGCATTTT.

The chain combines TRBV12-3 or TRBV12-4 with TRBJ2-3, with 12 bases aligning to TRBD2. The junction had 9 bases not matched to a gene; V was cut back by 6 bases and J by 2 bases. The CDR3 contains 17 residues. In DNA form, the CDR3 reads TGTGCCAGCAGCCCGGGACTAGCGGGTAAATTCACAGATACGCAGTATTTT. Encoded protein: CASSPGLAGKFTDTQYF.

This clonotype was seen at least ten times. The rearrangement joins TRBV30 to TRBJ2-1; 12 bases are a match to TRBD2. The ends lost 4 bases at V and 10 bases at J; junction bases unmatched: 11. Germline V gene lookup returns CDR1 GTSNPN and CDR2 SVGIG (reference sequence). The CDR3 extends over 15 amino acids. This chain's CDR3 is CAWTSGGAVWSEQFF. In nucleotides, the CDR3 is TGTGCCTGGACTAGCGGGGGGGCCGTATGGAGCGAGCAGTTCTTC.

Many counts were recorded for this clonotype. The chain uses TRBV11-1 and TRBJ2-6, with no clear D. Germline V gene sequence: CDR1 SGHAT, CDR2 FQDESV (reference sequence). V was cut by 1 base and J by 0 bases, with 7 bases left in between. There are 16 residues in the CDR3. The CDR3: CASSLGHHSGANVLTF. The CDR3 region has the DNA TGTGCCAGCAGCTTAGGTCACCACTCTGGGGCCAACGTCCTGACTTTC.

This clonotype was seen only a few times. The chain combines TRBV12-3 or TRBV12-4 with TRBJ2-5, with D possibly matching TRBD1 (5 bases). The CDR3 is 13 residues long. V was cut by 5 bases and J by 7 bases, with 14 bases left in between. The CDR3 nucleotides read TGTGCCAGCAGTCTAGGGGCCCTTGGGACCCAGTACTTC. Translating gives CASSLGALGTQYF.

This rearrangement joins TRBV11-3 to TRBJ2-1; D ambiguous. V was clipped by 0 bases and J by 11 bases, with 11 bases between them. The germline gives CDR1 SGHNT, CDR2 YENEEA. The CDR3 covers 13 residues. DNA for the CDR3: TGTGCCAGCAGCTTAGATTCCGGGTGGCAGCAGTTCTTC. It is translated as CASSLDSGWQQFF.

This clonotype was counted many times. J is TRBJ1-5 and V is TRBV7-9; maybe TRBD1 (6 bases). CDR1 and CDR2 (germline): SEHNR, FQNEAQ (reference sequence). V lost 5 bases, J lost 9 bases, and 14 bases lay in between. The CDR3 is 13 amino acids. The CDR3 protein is CASSRDIEGPQHF. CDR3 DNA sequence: TGTGCCAGCAGCCGGGACATTGAGGGGCCCCAGCATTTT.

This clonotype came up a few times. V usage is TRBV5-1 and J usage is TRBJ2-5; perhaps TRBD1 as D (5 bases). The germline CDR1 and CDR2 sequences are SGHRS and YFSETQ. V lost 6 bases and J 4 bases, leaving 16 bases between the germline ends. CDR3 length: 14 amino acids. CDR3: CASTRTSAAETQYF. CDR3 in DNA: TGCGCCAGCACTAGGACATCGGCGGCAGAGACCCAGTACTTC.

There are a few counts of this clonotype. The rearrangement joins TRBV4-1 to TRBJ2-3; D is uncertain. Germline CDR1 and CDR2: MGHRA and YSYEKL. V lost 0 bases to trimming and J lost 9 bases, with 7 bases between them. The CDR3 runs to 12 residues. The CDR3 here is CASSQDRLTQYF. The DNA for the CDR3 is TGCGCCAGCAGCCAAGACAGGCTAACGCAGTATTTT.

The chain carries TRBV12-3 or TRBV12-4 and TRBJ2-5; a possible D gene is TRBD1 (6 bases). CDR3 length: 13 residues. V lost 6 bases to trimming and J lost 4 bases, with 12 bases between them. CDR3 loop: CASSRQVAETQYF. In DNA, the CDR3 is TGTGCCAGCAGCCGACAGGTGGCAGAGACCCAGTACTTC.

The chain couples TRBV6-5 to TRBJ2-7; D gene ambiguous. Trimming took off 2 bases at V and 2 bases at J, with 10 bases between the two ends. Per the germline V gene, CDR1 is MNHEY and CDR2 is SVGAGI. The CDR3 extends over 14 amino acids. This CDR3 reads CASSYSDTTYEQYF. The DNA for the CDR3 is TGTGCCAGCAGTTACAGTGACACAACCTACGAGCAGTACTTC.

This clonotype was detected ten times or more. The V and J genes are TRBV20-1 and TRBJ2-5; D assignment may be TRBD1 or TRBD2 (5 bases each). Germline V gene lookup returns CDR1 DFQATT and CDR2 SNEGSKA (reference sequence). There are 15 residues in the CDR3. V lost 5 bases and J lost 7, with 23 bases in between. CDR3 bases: TGCAGTGCTCTTAGAGGGGAGTCATACAAAGGGACCCAGTACTTC. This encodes CSALRGESYKGTQYF.

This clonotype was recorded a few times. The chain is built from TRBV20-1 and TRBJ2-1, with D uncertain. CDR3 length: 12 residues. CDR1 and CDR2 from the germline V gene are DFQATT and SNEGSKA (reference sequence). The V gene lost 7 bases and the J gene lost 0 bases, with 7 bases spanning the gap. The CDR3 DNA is TGCAGTGACAGAAGCTCCTACAATGAGCAGTTCTTC. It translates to CSDRSSYNEQFF.

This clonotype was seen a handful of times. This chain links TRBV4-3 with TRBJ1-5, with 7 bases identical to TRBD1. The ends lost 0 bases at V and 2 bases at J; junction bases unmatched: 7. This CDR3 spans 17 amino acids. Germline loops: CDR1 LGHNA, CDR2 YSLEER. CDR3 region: CASSQDLNRGGNQPQHF. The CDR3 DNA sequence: TGCGCCAGCAGCCAAGATCTGAACAGGGGTGGCAATCAGCCCCAGCATTTT.

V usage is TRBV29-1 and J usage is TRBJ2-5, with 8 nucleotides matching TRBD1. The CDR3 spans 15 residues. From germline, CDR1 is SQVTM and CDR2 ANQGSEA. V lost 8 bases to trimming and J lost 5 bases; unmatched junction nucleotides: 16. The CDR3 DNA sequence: TGCAGCATCTTGGGGACAGGTCACCGTAAGGAGACCCAGTACTTC. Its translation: CSILGTGHRKETQYF.

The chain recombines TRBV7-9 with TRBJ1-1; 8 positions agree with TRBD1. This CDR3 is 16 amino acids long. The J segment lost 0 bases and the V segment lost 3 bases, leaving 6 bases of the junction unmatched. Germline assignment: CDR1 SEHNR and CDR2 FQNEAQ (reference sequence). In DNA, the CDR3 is TGTGCCAGCAGCTTCGGACAGGGACGGATGAACACTGAAGCTTTCTTT. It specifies CASSFGQGRMNTEAFF.